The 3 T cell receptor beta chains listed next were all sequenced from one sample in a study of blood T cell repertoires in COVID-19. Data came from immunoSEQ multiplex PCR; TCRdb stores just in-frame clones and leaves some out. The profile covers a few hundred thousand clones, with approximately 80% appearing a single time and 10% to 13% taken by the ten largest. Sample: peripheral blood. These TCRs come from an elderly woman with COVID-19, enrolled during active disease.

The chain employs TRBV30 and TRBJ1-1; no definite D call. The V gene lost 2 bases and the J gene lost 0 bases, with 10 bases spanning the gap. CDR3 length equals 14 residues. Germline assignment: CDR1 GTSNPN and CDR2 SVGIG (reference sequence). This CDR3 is CAWSRQAMNTEAFF. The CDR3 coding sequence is TGTGCCTGGAGTAGGCAGGCAATGAACACTGAAGCTTTCTTT. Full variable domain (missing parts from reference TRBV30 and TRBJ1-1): SQTIHQWPATLVQPVGSPLSLECTVEGTSNPNLYWYRQAAGRGLQLLFYSVGIGQISSEVPQNLSASRPQDRQFILSSKKLLLSDSGFYLCAWSRQAMNTEAFFGQGTRLTVV.

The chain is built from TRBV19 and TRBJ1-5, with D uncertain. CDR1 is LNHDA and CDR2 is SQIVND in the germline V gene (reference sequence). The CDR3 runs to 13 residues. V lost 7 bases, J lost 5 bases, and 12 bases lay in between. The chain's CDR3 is CASNYREHQPQHF. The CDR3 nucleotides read TGTGCCAGTAACTACCGGGAGCATCAGCCCCAGCATTTT.

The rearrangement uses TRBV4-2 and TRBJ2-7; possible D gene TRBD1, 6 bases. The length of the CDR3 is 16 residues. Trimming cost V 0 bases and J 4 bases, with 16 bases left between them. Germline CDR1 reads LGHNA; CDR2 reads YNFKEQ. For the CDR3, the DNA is TGTGCCAGCAGCCAAGAGGGGGCCCTGGGTCGATACGAGCAGTACTTC. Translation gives CASSQEGALGRYEQYF.